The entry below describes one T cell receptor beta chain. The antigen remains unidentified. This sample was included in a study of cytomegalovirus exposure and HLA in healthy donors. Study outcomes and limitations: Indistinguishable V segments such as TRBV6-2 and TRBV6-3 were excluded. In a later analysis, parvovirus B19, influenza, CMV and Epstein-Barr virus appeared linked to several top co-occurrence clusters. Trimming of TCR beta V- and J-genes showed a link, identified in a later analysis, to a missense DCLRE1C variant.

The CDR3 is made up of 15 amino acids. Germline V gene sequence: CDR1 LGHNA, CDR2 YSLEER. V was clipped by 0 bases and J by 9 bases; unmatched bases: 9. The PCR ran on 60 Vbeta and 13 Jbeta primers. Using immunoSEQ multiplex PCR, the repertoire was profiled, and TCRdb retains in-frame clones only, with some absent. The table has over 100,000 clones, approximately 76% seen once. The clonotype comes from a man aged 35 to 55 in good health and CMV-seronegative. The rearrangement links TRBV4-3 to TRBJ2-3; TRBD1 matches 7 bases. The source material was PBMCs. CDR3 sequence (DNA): TGCGCCAGCAGCCAAGATAGGAAGGGGGCAGGGACGCAGTATTTT. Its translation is CASSQDRKGAGTQYF.